The 21 T cell receptor beta chains below come from one sample, sequenced in a study of beta chain features in type 1 diabetes. Study results and caveats: In all four CD4+ subsets, TCRB CDR3 length was significantly, moderately reduced in type 1 diabetes.

Sequencing targeted expressed TCRB transcripts, as all isolated RNA had been reverse transcribed. Some clones are missing from TCRdb's copy, which holds only in-frame ones; the method was immunoSEQ multiplex PCR. The data hold hundreds of thousands of clones, with around an eighth observed a single time. Their recognized antigens are unknown. The source material was naive CD4+ T cells from blood. The receptors here all came from a young man with type 1 diabetes.

V and J are TRBV5-6 and TRBJ2-1; a possible D gene is TRBD1 (5 bases). The CDR3 spans 13 residues. CDR1 SGHDT and CDR2 YYEEEE come from the germline V gene. V was trimmed by 4 bases and J by 7 bases, leaving 12 bases between them. Written as DNA, the CDR3 is TGTGCCAGCAGCGTACTTCAGGGTAATGAGCAGTTCTTC. This translates into CASSVLQGNEQFF.

This clone was seen only a few times. The J gene is TRBJ2-3, the V gene TRBV11-2, with TRBD2 identical over 7 bases. Germline assignment: CDR1 SGHAT and CDR2 FQNNGV. This CDR3 has 14 amino acids. With 8 bases clipped from V and 1 base from J, the junction kept 6 bases outside the gene matches. The CDR3 sequence is CASAILAGTDTQYF. CDR3 in DNA: TGTGCCAGCGCAATTCTAGCGGGCACAGATACGCAGTATTTT.

This chain uses TRBV2 with TRBJ2-5; no reliable D call. V shed 6 bases and J shed 4 bases, with 6 bases lying between them. The CDR3 runs 11 residues. CDR1 and CDR2 from the germline V gene are SNHLY and FYNNEI. CDR3 residues: CASRTLETQYF. CDR3 sequence (DNA): TGTGCCAGCAGGACTTTAGAGACCCAGTACTTC.

The sample holds a few counts of this clone. J is TRBJ2-7 and V is TRBV2, with D possibly TRBD1 on 5 matching bases. This CDR3 spans 12 amino acids. V lost 6 bases and J 6 bases, leaving 12 bases between the germline ends. The germline CDR1 and CDR2 sequences are SNHLY and FYNNEI. This CDR3 reads CASRAQVLEQYF. In nucleotides, the CDR3 is TGTGCCAGCAGGGCACAGGTCCTCGAGCAGTACTTC.

The chain links TRBV2 to TRBJ1-1, with a tentative D call TRBD1 (5 bases). Germline V gene lookup returns CDR1 SNHLY and CDR2 FYNNEI. This CDR3 contains 14 residues. V lost 3 bases and J 4 bases, leaving 12 bases between the germline ends. The CDR3 nucleotides read TGTGCCAGCAGTGACTTTGGGACGCGCACTGAAGCTTTCTTT. Translated, it gives CASSDFGTRTEAFF. The complete variable domain, with remaining parts taken from reference TRBV2 and TRBJ1-1, reads EPEVTQTPSHQVTQMGQEVILRCVPISNHLYFYWYRQILGQKVEFLVSFYNNEISEKSEIFDDQFSVERPDGSNFTLKIRSTKLEDSAMYFCASSDFGTRTEAFFGQGTRLTVV.

The CDR3 nucleotides read TGTGCCTGGAGCGGACACGGGCCGGTGAAAGCTTTCTTT. This gives the protein CAWSGHGPVKAFF. The chain employs TRBV30 and TRBJ1-1; maybe TRBD1 (5 bases). The CDR3 runs 13 residues. Germline V gene data show CDR1 as GTSNPN and CDR2 as SVGIG (reference sequence). V dropped 3 bases and J dropped 9 bases, with 17 bases sitting between them.

DNA of the CDR3: TGTGCCAGCAGTGAACAGGCGCAGAACACTGAAGCTTTCTTT. Amino acid sequence: CASSEQAQNTEAFF. V is TRBV6-1 and J is TRBJ1-1; no clear D gene. Germline CDR1 MNHNS, CDR2 SASEGT. CDR3 length: 14 amino acids. V lost 2 bases, J lost 1 base, and 8 bases lay in between.

This clone turned up a few times. V usage is TRBV2 and J usage is TRBJ2-5, with 9 nucleotides matching TRBD2. Looked up from germline, CDR1 is SNHLY and CDR2 is FYNNEI. J was trimmed by 2 bases and V by 4 bases; bases with no gene match: 11. The CDR3 is made up of 17 amino acids. This CDR3 is CASSVSPGGGAQETQYF. In DNA form, the CDR3 reads TGTGCCAGCAGTGTGTCCCCCGGCGGGGGGGCACAAGAGACCCAGTACTTC.

This clone has only a few counts. The gene calls are TRBV6-5 and TRBJ1-3; perhaps TRBD1 as D (6 bases). V was pared by 6 bases and J by 7 bases, with 19 bases between. The CDR3 has 15 amino acids. Germline V gene data show CDR1 as MNHEY and CDR2 as SVGAGI. The CDR3 DNA sequence: TGTGCCAGCAGGATAAACAGGGAAGGAGGGAACACCATATATTTT. Translated: CASRINREGGNTIYF.

This clone was seen a few times. The CDR3 loop reads CASSKGDVGTLADQPQHF. The CDR3 region has the DNA TGTGCCAGCAGCAAAGGGGATGTAGGGACCCTAGCCGATCAGCCCCAGCATTTT. V usage is TRBV21-1 and J usage is TRBJ1-5. TRBV21-1 has pseudogene status. The CDR3 length is 18 residues.

The sample holds a few counts of this clone. The V and J genes are TRBV11-2 and TRBJ2-1, with 10 bases identical to TRBD2. This CDR3 has 18 amino acids. Germline assignment: CDR1 SGHAT and CDR2 FQNNGV. V shed 3 bases and J 6 bases; nucleotides not matched to a gene: 14. The CDR3 DNA reads TGTGCCAGCAGCTTCATCCCCAAAACTAGCGGGGCCTTCAATGAGCAGTTCTTC. Amino acid sequence: CASSFIPKTSGAFNEQFF.

This clone showed up just a few times. V usage is TRBV13 and J usage is TRBJ1-2; no definite D call. Germline V gene lookup returns CDR1 PRHDT and CDR2 FYEKMQ (reference sequence). The CDR3 runs to 14 residues. V lost 5 bases, J lost 1 base, and 11 bases lay in between. The CDR3 protein is CASSPRTNNYGYTF. The DNA of the CDR3 is TGTGCCAGCAGCCCAAGAACGAATAACTATGGCTACACCTTC.

This clone was detected a few times. This sequence joins TRBV18 and TRBJ2-6; D is ambiguous. The germline V and J ends were trimmed by 4 bases and 0 bases, with 4 bases remaining between them. This CDR3 is 14 amino acids long. CDR1 and CDR2 (germline): KGHSH, LQKENI. CDR3 sequence (DNA): TGTGCCAGCTCACTACCCTCTGGGGCCAACGTCCTGACTTTC. This codes for CASSLPSGANVLTF.

V and J are TRBV5-1 and TRBJ1-1; 10 bases are a match to TRBD1. The CDR3 sequence is 15 residues long. J was trimmed by 3 bases and V by 4 bases; bases with no gene match: 6. Germline CDR1 is SGHRS and CDR2 is YFSETQ. CDR3 sequence (DNA): TGCGCCAGCAGCCGCCGGGACAGGGGAGACACTGAAGCTTTCTTT. This encodes CASSRRDRGDTEAFF.

This clone was seen only once. Other DNA sequences of this sample code for an identical CDR3. The gene calls are TRBV29-1 and TRBJ1-1; 10 positions match TRBD1. The CDR3 has 12 amino acids. Losses at the gene ends were 7 bases for V and 5 bases for J; bases not matched to a gene: 4. Germline loops: CDR1 SQVTM, CDR2 ANQGSEA. The CDR3 is CSAGQGGTEAFF. DNA for the CDR3: TGCAGCGCTGGACAGGGGGGGACTGAAGCTTTCTTT.

This clone was counted only a few times. V and J are TRBV6-5 and TRBJ1-2; unclear D gene. Trimming removed 0 bases at V and 8 bases at J, with 16 bases between. The CDR3 loop spans 15 amino acids. The germline V gene encodes CDR1 MNHEY and CDR2 SVGAGI. The CDR3 DNA sequence: TGTGCCAGCAGTTACTCTGTGGCACAGTATAACGGCTACACCTTC. This encodes CASSYSVAQYNGYTF.

The chain employs TRBV6-1 and TRBJ1-6, with 8 bases lining up with TRBD1. Germline CDR1 MNHNS, CDR2 SASEGT. The CDR3 spans 13 residues. With V trimmed by 6 bases and J by 9 bases, 4 bases remained unmatched. The chain's CDR3 is CASSRGQGSPLHF. Here the CDR3 DNA reads TGTGCCAGCAGCAGGGGGCAAGGTTCACCCCTCCACTTT.

This clone has just a few counts. The chain has TRBV29-1 and TRBJ1-1, with unresolved D. Germline values: CDR1 SQVTM, CDR2 ANQGSEA. CDR3 length equals 14 residues. Between the trimmed V and J ends, which lost 4 bases and 4 bases, there was a span of 16 bases. The CDR3 sequence: CSVGIGGSGTEAFF. In DNA, the CDR3 is TGCAGCGTTGGCATAGGCGGCTCGGGCACTGAAGCTTTCTTT.

This clone was observed a handful of times. V and J are TRBV6-5 and TRBJ2-1; 9 bases align to TRBD2. Germline V lookup: CDR1 MNHEY, CDR2 SVGAGI. J gave up 5 bases and V 0 bases, and 2 bases lay outside the gene matches. The CDR3 is made up of 15 amino acids. CDR3 amino acids: CASSYSLAGNNEQFF. The CDR3 DNA reads TGTGCCAGCAGTTACTCGCTAGCGGGGAACAATGAGCAGTTCTTC.

This clone was observed a few times. The gene calls are TRBV7-9 and TRBJ2-7; the match to TRBD1 covers 7 bases. Germline trimming cut 3 bases from V and 3 bases from J; bases unmatched to any gene: 11. Germline lookup yields CDR1 SEHNR and CDR2 FQNEAQ (reference sequence). CDR3 length equals 16 residues. This CDR3 reads CASSFGETGTSYEQYF. In DNA form, the CDR3 reads TGTGCCAGCAGCTTCGGGGAGACAGGGACCAGCTACGAGCAGTACTTC.

The chain uses TRBV6-1 and TRBJ2-1, with D unclear. The CDR3 length is 15 residues. Deletions cut 6 bases from V and 0 bases from J, with 12 bases between. The germline gives CDR1 MNHNS, CDR2 SASEGT. CDR3 loop: CASRTDQSSYNEQFF. The CDR3, as DNA: TGTGCCAGCAGGACGGATCAAAGCTCCTACAATGAGCAGTTCTTC.